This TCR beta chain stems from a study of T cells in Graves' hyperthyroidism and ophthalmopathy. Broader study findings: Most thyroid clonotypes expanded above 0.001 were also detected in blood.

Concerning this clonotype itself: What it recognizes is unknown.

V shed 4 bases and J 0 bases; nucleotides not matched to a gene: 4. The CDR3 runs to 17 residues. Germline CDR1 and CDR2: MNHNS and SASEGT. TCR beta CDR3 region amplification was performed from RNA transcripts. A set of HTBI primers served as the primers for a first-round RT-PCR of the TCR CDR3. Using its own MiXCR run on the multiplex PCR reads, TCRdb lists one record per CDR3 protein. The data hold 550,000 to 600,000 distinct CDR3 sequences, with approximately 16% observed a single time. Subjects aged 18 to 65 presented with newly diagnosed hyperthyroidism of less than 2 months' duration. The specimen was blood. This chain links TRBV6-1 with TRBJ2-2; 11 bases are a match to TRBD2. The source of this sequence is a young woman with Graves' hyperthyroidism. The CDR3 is CASSGATSGANTGELFF. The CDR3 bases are TGTGCCAGCAGTGGGGCGACTAGCGGGGCGAACACCGGGGAGCTGTTTTTT.